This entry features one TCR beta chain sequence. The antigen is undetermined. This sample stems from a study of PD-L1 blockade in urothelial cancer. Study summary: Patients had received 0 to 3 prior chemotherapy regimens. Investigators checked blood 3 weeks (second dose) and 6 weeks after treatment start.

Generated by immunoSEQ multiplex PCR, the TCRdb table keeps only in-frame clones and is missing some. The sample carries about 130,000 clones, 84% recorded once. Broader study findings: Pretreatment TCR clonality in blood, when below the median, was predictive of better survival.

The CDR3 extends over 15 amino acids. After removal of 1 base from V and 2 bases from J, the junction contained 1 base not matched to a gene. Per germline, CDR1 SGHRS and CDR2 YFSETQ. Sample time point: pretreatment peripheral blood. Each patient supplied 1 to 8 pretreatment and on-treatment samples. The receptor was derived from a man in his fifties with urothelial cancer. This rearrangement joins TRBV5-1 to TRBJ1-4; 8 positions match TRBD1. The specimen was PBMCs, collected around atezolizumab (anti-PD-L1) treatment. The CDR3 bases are TGCGCCAGCAGCTTGCAGGGGGCGACTAATGAAAAACTGTTTTTT. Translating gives CASSLQGATNEKLFF.